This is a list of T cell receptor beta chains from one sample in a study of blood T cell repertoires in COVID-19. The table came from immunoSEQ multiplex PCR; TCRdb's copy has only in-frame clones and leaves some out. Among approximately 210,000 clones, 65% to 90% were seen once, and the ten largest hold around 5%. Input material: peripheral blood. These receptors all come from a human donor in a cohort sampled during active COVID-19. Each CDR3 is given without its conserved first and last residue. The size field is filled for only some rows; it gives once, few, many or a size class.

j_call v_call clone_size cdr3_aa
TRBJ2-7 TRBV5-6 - ASSLLRSYEQY
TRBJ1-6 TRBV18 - ASSITPGSYNSPLH
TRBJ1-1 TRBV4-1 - ASSQDISRQLEAF
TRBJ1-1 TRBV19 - ASSLGAGAEAF
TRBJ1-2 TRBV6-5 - ASSFGQVSYGYT
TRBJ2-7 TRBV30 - AWSSGSSSSYEQY
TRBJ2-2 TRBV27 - ASSLRGGSYTGELF
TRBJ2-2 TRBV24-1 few ATSDPRQGWNTGELF
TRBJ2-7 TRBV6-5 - ASSYLGGEQY
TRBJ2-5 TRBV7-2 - ASSPDRWARETQY
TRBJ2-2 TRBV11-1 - ASSLHETGLYGELF
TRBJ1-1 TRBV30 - AWSSRQGNTEAF
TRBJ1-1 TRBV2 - ASGRGESTEAF
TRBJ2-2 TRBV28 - ASSPLTGSGTGELF
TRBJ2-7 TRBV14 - ASSQVRAGEQY
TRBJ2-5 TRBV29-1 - SVAEAGGRETQY
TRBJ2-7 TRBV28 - ASSFGSGIGEQY
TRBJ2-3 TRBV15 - ATSRSRIAGGLDTQY
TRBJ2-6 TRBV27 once ASSPGTGTGANVLT
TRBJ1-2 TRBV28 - AIAQGIGANYGYT
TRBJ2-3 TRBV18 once ASSPQTGDTQY
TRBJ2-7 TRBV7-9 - ASSLGSGGFYEQY
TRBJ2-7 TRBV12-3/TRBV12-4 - ASSLAGGGEQY
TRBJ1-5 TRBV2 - ASRRQGDQPQH
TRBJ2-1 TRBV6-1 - ASSEGTYLIYNEQF
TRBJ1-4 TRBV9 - ASSVHSYNEKLF
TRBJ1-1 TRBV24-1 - ATSEAGNTEAF
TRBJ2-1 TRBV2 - ASSLAGPTYNEQF
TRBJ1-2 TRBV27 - ASSRPGGIGYT
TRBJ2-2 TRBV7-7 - ASSLTGVGTGELF
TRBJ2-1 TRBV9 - ASSVGEPDMRKF
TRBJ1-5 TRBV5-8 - ASSLLRNQPQH
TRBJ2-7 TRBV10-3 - AISASGQGYEQY
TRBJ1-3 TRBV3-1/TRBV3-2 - ASSQVARAGNTIY
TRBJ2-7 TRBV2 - ASSEGGVPTYEQY
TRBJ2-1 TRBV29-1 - SVEDRYEQF
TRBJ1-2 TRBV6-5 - ASSYSGTGVNYGYT
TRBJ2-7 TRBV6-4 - ASSENGGGHYEQY
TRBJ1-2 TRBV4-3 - ASSQERSRKNYGYT
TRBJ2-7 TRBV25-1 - ASSGSRLTTYEQY
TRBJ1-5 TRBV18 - ASSTPGLSNQPQH